This T cell receptor (beta chain) was captured by sequencing in a study of regulatory T cells in long-lasting Graves disease. This clonotype appeared many times. iRepertoire HTBI primers and Arm-PCR of CDR3 regions built TCR beta libraries. TCRdb re-called the multiplex PCR reads through MiXCR, storing one row per CDR3 protein. The sample lists approximately 540,000 distinct CDR3 sequences, approximately 12% occurring once. Sample time point: newly diagnosed GD, antithyroid drugs for less than 3 months. Preparation of the TCR library used RNA extracted from PBMCs. The length of the CDR3 is 16 residues. CDR1 and CDR2 from the germline V gene are LNHNV and YYDKDF (reference sequence). V lost 0 bases to trimming and J lost 3 bases; unmatched junction nucleotides: 8. This sample was shared with a second study, whose subject was T cells in Graves' hyperthyroidism and ophthalmopathy. That paper states: The hyperthyroidism was newly diagnosed and had lasted under 2 months; the patients were aged 18 to 65.

J is TRBJ2-7 and V is TRBV15; 7 bases align to TRBD2. The TCR comes from a woman in her 30s with Graves disease. The sample consisted of peripheral blood mononuclear cells (PBMCs), taken at new diagnosis, from a patient treated with antithyroid drugs. CDR3 in DNA: TGTGCCACCAGCAGAGAAAACCTAGCGGAGTACTACGAGCAGTACTTC. It specifies CATSRENLAEYYEQYF.